This T cell receptor beta chain is drawn from a study of OX40 agonist ivuxolimab in advanced cancers. On the study more broadly: Enrollees could have had prior anti-PD-1, anti-PD-L1 or anti-CTLA-4 therapy, which 40% had received.

Assay used: immunoSEQ multiplex PCR; TCRdb lists only in-frame clones, some missing. Found here are roughly 64,000 clones, around 83% of them singletons; the top ten hold roughly 4.9%. The germline V gene encodes CDR1 SGHNT and CDR2 YYREEE (reference sequence). The CDR3 has 19 amino acids. The V end was cut by 3 bases, the J end by 6 bases, with 30 bases between. In this sample, this clone turned up once. Systemic immunosuppression or a history of autoimmune disease excluded patients. The receptor's source is an adult with an advanced solid tumor such as melanoma, head and neck, liver or kidney cancer. Sequencing was performed on CD4+ or CD8+ T cells sorted from blood, taken in a trial of the OX40 agonist ivuxolimab. The genes are TRBV5-4 and TRBJ1-1, with TRBD1 as a possible D gene (5 bases). CDR3 DNA sequence: TGTGCCAGCAGCTCCCCCTTGGGGCGAGCTTCAAGGGGTAGTTCTGAAGCTTTCTTT. Translation: CASSSPLGRASRGSSEAFF.